The entry below describes one T cell receptor beta chain. This sample is drawn from a study of cytomegalovirus exposure and HLA in healthy donors. The PCR used 60 Vbeta and 13 Jbeta primers. TCRdb keeps only in-frame clones here, not all; method: immunoSEQ multiplex PCR. The data hold about 200,000 clones, with approximately 86% observed a single time. The CDR3 totals 14 residues. The chain recombines TRBV21-1 with TRBJ2-7; the DNA was not compared with TRBD2, the D call given in the table. TRBV21-1 is given as a pseudogene. The specimen sequenced was PBMCs. This clonotype originated in a woman younger than 45 in good health and CMV-seronegative. This CDR3 reads CASSIPGLPCEQYF. CDR3 in DNA: TGTGCCAGCAGCATCCCGGGACTCCCCTGCGAGCAGTACTTC.